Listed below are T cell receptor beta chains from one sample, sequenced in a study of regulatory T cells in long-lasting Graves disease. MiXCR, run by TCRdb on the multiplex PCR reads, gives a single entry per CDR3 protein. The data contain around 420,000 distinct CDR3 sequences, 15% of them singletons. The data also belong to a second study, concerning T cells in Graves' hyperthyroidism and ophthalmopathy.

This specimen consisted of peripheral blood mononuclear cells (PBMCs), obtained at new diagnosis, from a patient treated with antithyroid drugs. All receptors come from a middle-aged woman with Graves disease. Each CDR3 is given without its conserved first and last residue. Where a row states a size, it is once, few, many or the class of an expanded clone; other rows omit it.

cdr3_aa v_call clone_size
ASSVVPSDQETQY TRBV9 many
ASSLVGLGDTEAF TRBV7-3 many
ASSSLVGAYEQY TRBV18 few
ASSLEGQENQPQH TRBV5-1 few
ASGSGRNTDTQY TRBV2 many
ASSLVAGVDNEQF TRBV12-3/TRBV12-4 many
ASRPGQANEKLF TRBV6-1 many
ASSLAQNGEQF TRBV7-9 many
SVQWEQGSYGYT TRBV29-1 many
ASSSAPQGAPNYGYT TRBV12-3/TRBV12-4 many
ASSAPLAGDNNEQF TRBV7-9 many
SVGAFMDRYSEAF TRBV29-1 few
ASSFDQGGRTN TRBV6-1 few
ASSLNSGTEAF TRBV11-2 many
ASSLDVTGELF TRBV7-9 few
ASSFWARSSYEQY TRBV28 NA
SVEEGTEAF TRBV29-1 NA
ASSGILPPQETQY TRBV5-6 few
AISEVSEEYGYT TRBV10-3 NA
ASSTERGIYEQY TRBV28 many
ASSRGQGDYEQY TRBV27 many
ASSLFRRPLGQPQH TRBV28 many
ASSEYFRDRELAGELF TRBV25-1 NA
ASSFFAGAYNEQF TRBV5-1 many
ASSQVMEGATEAF TRBV3-1 many
ASSLKGGYFATNEKLF TRBV7-8 few
ASSSWTSGPRETQY TRBV6-9 many
ASSPLGDEQY TRBV12-3/TRBV12-4 many
ASSLGARRDYGYT TRBV7-8 few
ASSSRLAGITTQY TRBV13 many
ASSYFFPPGTSGRETDTQY TRBV6-2/TRBV6-3 many
ASRSGGNQKNIQY TRBV6-1 many
AIISFYNEQF TRBV10-3 many
ASSASRDSDEKLF TRBV13 NA
ASSKGIGIQETQY TRBV19 many
TSSPRGRGGSYEQY TRBV7-6 few
ASSLGTHYEQY TRBV27 many
ASSLFWGREGPVDNEQF TRBV11-2 many
ASSLGLDETTDTQY TRBV5-1 many
ASTLRPGGGPPDTQY TRBV12-3/TRBV12-4 few
ASSSQRFVRYEQY TRBV12-3/TRBV12-4 NA
ASSLAGGEAEKLF TRBV7-9 many
ASRPSGSGDTGELF TRBV5-1 many
ASSSQAGDVSDTQY TRBV13 few
ASAGGPYSSYNEQF TRBV19 few
ASSLGTDYSNQPQH TRBV5-6 NA
ASSSAEGLALQY TRBV5-4 NA
ASSPLSGRSNEQF TRBV28 many
ASSELPDSYNEQF TRBV2 many
ASSNSGPGGETQY TRBV19 many
ASSLLQADYGYT TRBV5-1 many
ASSQQDRGHEQY TRBV7-9 many
ASSQDQVGEQF TRBV4-1 few
ASSLQGMANTEAF TRBV19 few
ASSSGPALAGGPHTQY TRBV27 many
ATGLAESTDMQY TRBV10-3 NA
SVASSGITGELF TRBV29-1 NA
ASSPKVLAEASSYNEQF TRBV18 many